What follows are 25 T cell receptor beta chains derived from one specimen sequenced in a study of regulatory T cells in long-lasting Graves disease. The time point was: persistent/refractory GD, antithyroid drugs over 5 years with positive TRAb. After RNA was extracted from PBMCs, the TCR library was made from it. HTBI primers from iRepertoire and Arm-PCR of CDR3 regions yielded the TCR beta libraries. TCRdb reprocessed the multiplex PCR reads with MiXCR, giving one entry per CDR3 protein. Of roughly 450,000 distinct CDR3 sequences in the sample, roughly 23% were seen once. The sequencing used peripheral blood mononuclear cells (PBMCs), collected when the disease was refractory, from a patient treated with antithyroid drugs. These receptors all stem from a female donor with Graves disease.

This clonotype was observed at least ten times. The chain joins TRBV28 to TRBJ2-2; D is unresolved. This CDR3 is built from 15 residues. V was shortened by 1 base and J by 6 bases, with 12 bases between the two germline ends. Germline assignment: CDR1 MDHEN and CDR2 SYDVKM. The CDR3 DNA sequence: TGTGCCAGCAGTTTATCAAGTCGCAGCGCCGGGGAGCTGTTTTTT. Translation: CASSLSSRSAGELFF.

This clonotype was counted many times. Written as DNA, the CDR3 is TGTGCCAGCAGAACCCCCCAGAGACTCAGTAACACTGAAGCTTTCTTT. Residues: CASRTPQRLSNTEAFF. The V gene is TRBV28, the J gene TRBJ1-1, with D unresolved. Germline CDR1 is MDHEN and CDR2 is SYDVKM. The CDR3 has 16 amino acids. Deletions cut 6 bases from V and 2 bases from J, with 19 bases between. Combining the CDR3 with reference TRBV28 and TRBJ1-1 gives the whole variable domain DVKVTQSSRYLVKRTGEKVFLECVQDMDHENMFWYRQDPGLGLRLIYFSYDVKMKEKGDIPEGYSVSREKKERFSLILESASTNQTSMYLCASRTPQRLSNTEAFFGQGTRLTVV.

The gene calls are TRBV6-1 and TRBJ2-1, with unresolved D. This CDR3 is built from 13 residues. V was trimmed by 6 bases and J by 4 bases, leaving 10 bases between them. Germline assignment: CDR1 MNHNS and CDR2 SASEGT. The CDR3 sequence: CASRELGYNEQFF. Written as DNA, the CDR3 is TGTGCCAGCAGAGAACTGGGATACAATGAGCAGTTCTTC.

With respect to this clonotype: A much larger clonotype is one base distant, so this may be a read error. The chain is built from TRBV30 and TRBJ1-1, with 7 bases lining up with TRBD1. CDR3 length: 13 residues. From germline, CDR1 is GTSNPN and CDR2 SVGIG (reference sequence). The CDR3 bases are TGTGCCTCCCCGGGACAGTCCTCAACGGGAGCTTCCTTT. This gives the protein CASPGQSSTGASF.

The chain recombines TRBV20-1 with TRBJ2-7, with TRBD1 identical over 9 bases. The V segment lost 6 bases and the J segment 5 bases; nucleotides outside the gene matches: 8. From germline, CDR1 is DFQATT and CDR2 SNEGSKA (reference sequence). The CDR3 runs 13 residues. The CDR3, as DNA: TGCAGTGCCCTGGACAGGGGAATCAACGAGCAGTACTTC. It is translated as CSALDRGINEQYF.

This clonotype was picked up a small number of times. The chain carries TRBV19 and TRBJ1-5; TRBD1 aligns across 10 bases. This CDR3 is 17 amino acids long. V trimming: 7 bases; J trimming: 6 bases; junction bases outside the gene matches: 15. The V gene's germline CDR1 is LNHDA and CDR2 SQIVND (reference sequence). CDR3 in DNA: TGTGCCAGTACCCGGGACAGGGGCCGGGGGGTCGTTCAGCCCCAGCATTTT. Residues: CASTRDRGRGVVQPQHF.

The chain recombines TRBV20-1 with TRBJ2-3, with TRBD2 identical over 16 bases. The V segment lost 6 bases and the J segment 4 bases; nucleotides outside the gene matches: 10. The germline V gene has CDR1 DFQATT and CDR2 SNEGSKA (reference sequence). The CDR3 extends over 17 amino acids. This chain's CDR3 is CSAEGLAGGPVADTQYF. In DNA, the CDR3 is TGCAGTGCGGAGGGACTAGCGGGAGGGCCGGTTGCAGATACGCAGTATTTT.

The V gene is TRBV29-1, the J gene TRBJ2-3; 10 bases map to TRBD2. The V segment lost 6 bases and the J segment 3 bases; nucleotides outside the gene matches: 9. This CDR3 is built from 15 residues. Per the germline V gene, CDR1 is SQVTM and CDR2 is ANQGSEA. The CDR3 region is CSVCLASGSTDTQYF. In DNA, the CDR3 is TGCAGCGTGTGTTTGGCTAGCGGGAGTACAGATACGCAGTATTTT.

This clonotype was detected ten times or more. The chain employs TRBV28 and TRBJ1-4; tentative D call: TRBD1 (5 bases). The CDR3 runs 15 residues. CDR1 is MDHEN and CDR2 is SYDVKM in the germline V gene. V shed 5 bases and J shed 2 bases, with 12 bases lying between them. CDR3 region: CASSGGTNTNEKLFF. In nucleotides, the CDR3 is TGTGCCAGCAGTGGGGGGACGAACACTAATGAAAAACTGTTTTTT.

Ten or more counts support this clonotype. CDR3 in amino acids: CASSIRRDILQNTEAFF. Here the CDR3 DNA reads TGTGCCAGCAGCATACGAAGGGACATTCTTCAGAACACTGAAGCTTTCTTT. This sequence joins TRBV11-2 and TRBJ1-1, with D tentatively TRBD1 (6 bases). The germline V and J ends were trimmed by 5 bases and 1 base, with 20 bases remaining between them. From germline, CDR1 is SGHAT and CDR2 FQNNGV. This CDR3 contains 17 residues.

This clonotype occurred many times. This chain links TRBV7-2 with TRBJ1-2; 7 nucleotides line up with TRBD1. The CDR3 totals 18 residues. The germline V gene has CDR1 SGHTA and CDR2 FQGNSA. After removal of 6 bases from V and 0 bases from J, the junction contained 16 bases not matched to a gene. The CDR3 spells CASRTNRGHPGSNYGYTF. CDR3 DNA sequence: TGTGCCAGCAGAACTAACAGGGGCCATCCCGGTTCTAACTATGGCTACACCTTC.

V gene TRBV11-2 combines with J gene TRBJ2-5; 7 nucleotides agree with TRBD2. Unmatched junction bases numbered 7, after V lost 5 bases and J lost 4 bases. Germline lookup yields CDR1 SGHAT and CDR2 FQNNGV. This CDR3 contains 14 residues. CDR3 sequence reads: CASSPWGGGETQYF. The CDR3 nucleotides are TGTGCCAGCAGCCCGTGGGGGGGAGGAGAGACCCAGTACTTC.

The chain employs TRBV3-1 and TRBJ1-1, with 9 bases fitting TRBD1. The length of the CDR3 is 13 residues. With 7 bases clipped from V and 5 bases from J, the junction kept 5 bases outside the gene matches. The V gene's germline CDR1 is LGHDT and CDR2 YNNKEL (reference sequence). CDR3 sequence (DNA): TGTGCCAGCACCGGACAGGGGAGGACTGAAGCTTTCTTT. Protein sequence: CASTGQGRTEAFF.

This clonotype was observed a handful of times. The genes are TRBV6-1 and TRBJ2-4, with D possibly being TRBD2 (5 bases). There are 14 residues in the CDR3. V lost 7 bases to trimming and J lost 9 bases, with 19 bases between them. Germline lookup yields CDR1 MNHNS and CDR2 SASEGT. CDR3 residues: CASTLTGPGGIQYF. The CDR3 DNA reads TGTGCCAGCACCCTCACGGGCCCCGGAGGCATTCAGTACTTC.

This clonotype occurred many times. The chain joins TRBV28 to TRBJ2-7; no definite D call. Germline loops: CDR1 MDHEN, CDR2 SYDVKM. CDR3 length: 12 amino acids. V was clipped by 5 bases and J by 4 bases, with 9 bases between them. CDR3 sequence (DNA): TGTGCCAGCAGTCCACTTTTGTACGAGCAGTACTTC. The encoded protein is CASSPLLYEQYF.

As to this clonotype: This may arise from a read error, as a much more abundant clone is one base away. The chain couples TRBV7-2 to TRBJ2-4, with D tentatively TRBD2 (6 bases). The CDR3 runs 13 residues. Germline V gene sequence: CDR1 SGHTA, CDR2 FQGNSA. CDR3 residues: CASSTGTLNIKYF. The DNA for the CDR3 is TGTGCCAGCAGTACCGGGACTCTAAACATTAAGTACTTC.

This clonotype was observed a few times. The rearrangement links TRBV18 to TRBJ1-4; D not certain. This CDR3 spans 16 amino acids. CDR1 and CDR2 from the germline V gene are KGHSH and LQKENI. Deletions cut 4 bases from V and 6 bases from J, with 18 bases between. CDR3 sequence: CASSRGSLNADEKLFF. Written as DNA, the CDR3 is TGTGCCAGCTCACGAGGTTCCTTGAACGCTGATGAAAAACTGTTTTTT. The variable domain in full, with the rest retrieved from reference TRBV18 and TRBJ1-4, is NAGVMQNPRHLVRRRGQEARLRCSPMKGHSHVYWYRQLPEEGLKFMVYLQKENIIDESGMPKERFSAEFPKEGPSILRIQQVVRGDSAAYFCASSRGSLNADEKLFFGSGTQLSVL.

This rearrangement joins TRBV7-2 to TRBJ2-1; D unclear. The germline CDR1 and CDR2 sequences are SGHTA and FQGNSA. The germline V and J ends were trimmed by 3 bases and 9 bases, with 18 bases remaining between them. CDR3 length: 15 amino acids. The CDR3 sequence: CASSFLSGPGVEQFF. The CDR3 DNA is TGTGCCAGCAGCTTTCTTTCGGGTCCGGGCGTTGAGCAGTTCTTC.

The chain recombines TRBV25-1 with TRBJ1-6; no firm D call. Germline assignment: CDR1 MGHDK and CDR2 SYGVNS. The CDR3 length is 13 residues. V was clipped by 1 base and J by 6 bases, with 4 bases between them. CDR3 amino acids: CASSESVNSPLHF. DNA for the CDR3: TGTGCCAGCAGTGAATCGGTTAATTCACCCCTCCACTTT.

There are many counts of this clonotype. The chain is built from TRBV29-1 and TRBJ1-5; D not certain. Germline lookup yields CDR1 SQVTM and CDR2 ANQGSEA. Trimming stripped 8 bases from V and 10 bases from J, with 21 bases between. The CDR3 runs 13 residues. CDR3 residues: CSPRMAGRNPQHF. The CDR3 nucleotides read TGCAGCCCCAGGATGGCCGGTAGAAATCCCCAGCATTTT.

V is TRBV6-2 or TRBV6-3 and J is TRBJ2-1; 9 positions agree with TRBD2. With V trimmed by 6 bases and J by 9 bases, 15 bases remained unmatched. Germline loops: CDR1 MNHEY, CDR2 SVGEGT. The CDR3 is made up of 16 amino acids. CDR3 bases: TGTGCCAGCAGGGCCTGGGCGGGGGGGCACGGAAGTGAGCAGTTCTTC. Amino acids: CASRAWAGGHGSEQFF.

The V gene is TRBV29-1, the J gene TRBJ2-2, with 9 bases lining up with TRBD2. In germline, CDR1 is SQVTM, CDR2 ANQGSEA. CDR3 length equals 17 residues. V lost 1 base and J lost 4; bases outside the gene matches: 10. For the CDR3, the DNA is TGCAGCGTTGAAGGCCGGGTTAGCGGGAGAAGCACCGGGGAGCTGTTTTTT. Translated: CSVEGRVSGRSTGELFF.

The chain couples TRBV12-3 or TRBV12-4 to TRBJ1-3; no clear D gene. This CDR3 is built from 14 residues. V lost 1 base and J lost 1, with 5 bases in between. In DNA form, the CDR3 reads TGTGCCAGCAGTTTAGTGCTGTCTGGAAACACCATATATTTT. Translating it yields CASSLVLSGNTIYF.

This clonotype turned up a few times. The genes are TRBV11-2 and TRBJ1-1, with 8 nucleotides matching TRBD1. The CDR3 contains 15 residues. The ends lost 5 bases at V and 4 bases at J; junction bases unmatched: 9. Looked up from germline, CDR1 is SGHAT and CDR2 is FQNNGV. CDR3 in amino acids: CASSTRTGLVTEAFF. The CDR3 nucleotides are TGTGCCAGCAGCACCCGGACAGGGCTGGTCACTGAAGCTTTCTTT. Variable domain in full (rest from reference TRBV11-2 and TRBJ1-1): EAGVAQSPRYKIIEKRQSVAFWCNPISGHATLYWYQQILGQGPKLLIQFQNNGVVDDSQLPKDRFSAERLKGVDSTLKIQPAKLEDSAVYLCASSTRTGLVTEAFFGQGTRLTVV.

The CDR3 protein is CATSDPDRGDYGYTF. CDR3 nucleotide sequence: TGTGCCACCAGTGATCCGGACAGGGGGGACTATGGCTACACCTTC. The genes are TRBV24-1 and TRBJ1-2, with 10 bases fitting TRBD1. This CDR3 has 15 residues. CDR1 KGHDR and CDR2 SFDVKD come from the germline V gene. Trimming took 3 bases from V and 3 from J; bases not matched to a gene: 3.